This T cell receptor (beta chain) was profiled in a study of identical twins. Study results and caveats: Modeled out-of-frame TCR alpha sharing in monozygotic twins fell below observed levels. Interpretation of the results relied on cross-sectional statistical analysis and not on following the same donors. The presence of invariant MAIT and iNKT cells could partly confound analyses of zero-insertion sequences.

TCRdb reprocessed the 5' RACE reads via MiXCR and lists one record per CDR3 protein. The table lists nearly 650,000 distinct CDR3 sequences, about 7.1% of them singletons. This clonotype was picked up a small number of times. No antigen is known for it. These data were likewise used in another study, on yellow fever vaccine responses in identical twins.

The clonotype originates from a woman aged 18-30 years in good health. Sequences were obtained from PBMCs.

The CDR3 protein is CSVDGEFQETQYF. CDR3 in DNA: TGCAGCGTAGACGGGGAGTTTCAAGAGACCCAGTACTTC. This rearrangement joins TRBV29-1 to TRBJ2-5, with D maybe TRBD2 (5 bases). This CDR3 has 13 amino acids. Germline CDR1 reads SQVTM; CDR2 reads ANQGSEA. With 6 bases removed from V and 2 bases from J, the gap between germline ends came to 13 bases.